The next 13 T cell receptor beta chains were all read from a single sample in a study of blood T cells in healthy people across ages. A sample-barcoded 5' primer and a J-beta primer mix were used in a second PCR of roughly 7 to 11 cycles. TCRdb re-analysed the 5' RACE reads in MiXCR, keeping a single row per CDR3 protein. The sample has about 560,000 distinct CDR3 sequences; over 25% are singletons. This same sample was also taken into another study, of T cells of mothers and their children.

The specimen was blood. The receptors originated from a boy younger than 10 in good health.

The chain combines TRBV7-8 with TRBJ2-1, with 7 bases aligning to TRBD1. Germline CDR1 and CDR2: SGHVS and FQNEAQ. This CDR3 has 18 residues. V lost 1 base and J lost 0; bases outside the gene matches: 9. The CDR3: CASSLEGGQSRSYNEQFF. The CDR3 DNA reads as TGTGCCAGCAGCTTAGAAGGGGGACAGAGCCGCTCCTACAATGAGCAGTTCTTC. The whole variable domain, filled in from reference TRBV7-8 and TRBJ2-1, reads GAGVSQSPRYKVAKRGQDVALRCDPISGHVSLFWYQQALGQGPEFLTYFQNEAQLDKSGLPSDRFFAERPEGSVSTLKIQRTQQEDSAVYLCASSLEGGQSRSYNEQFFGPGTRLTVL.

There are a few counts of this clonotype. The rearrangement uses TRBV2 and TRBJ2-7, with 9 bases matching TRBD1. V was clipped by 6 bases and J by 4 bases; unmatched bases: 10. There are 15 residues in the CDR3. CDR1 is SNHLY and CDR2 is FYNNEI in the germline V gene. CDR3: CASRQIRDRAYEQYF. The CDR3 DNA is TGTGCCAGCAGACAAATCCGGGACAGGGCGTACGAGCAGTACTTC.

The sample holds a few counts of this clonotype. The V gene is TRBV10-3, the J gene TRBJ1-1, with D maybe TRBD1 (6 bases). CDR3 length equals 13 residues. The V gene's germline CDR1 is ENHRY and CDR2 SYGVKD. V was pared by 7 bases and J by 1 base, with 10 bases between. The CDR3 DNA follows: TGTGCCATCACCAAGGACAGGAACACTGAAGCTTTCTTT. Protein sequence: CAITKDRNTEAFF.

The chain couples TRBV25-1 to TRBJ1-6, with a possible D match to TRBD1 (6 bases). This CDR3 contains 14 residues. V was clipped by 5 bases and J by 6 bases, with 11 bases between them. CDR1 and CDR2 (germline): MGHDK, SYGVNS. CDR3 sequence: CASSYRATNSPLHF. The DNA of the CDR3 is TGTGCCAGCAGTTACAGGGCGACTAATTCACCCCTCCACTTT.

This clonotype has a handful of counts. V gene TRBV5-1 combines with J gene TRBJ2-5; 10 bases match TRBD2. The CDR3 length is 16 residues. Germline CDR1 is SGHRS and CDR2 is YFSETQ. Trimming cost V 0 bases and J 4 bases; bases outside gene matches: 6. This chain's CDR3 is CASSLGAGGRRETQYF. The CDR3, as DNA: TGCGCCAGCAGCTTGGGAGCGGGGGGGCGGCGAGAGACCCAGTACTTC.

V is TRBV7-2 and J is TRBJ1-1; 7 bases agree with TRBD1. CDR3 length: 15 amino acids. Germline lookup yields CDR1 SGHTA and CDR2 FQGNSA. V shed 5 bases and J 0 bases; nucleotides not matched to a gene: 6. This CDR3 is CASSEWTGLNTEAFF. CDR3 bases: TGTGCCAGCAGCGAGTGGACAGGACTGAACACTGAAGCTTTCTTT.

V is TRBV29-1 and J is TRBJ1-2; D remains unclear. Germline CDR1 is SQVTM and CDR2 is ANQGSEA. Trimming pared 0 bases from V and 5 bases from J, leaving 16 bases between. CDR3 size: 15 residues. This chain's CDR3 is CSVEDRGTAGYGYTF. In nucleotides, the CDR3 is TGCAGCGTTGAAGATCGGGGAACGGCGGGGTATGGCTACACCTTC.

On this clonotype itself: At one end, the junction sequence differs from germline, possibly due to a read error. The chain uses TRBV7-9 and TRBJ2-5, with 7 bases fitting TRBD1. The CDR3 is 14 amino acids. Germline V lookup: CDR1 SEHNR, CDR2 FQNEAQ (reference sequence). The CDR3 DNA follows: TGTGCCAGCAGCAACCGGGACAGCCAAGAGGCCCAGTACTTC. Its protein is CASSNRDSQEAQYF. The entire variable domain, with the rest obtained from reference TRBV7-9 and TRBJ2-5, is as follows: DTGVSQNPRHKITKRGQNVTFRCDPISEHNRLYWYRQTLGQGPEFLTYFQNEAQLEKSRLLSDRFSAERPKGSFSTLEIQRTEQGDSAMYLCASSNRDSQEAQYFGPGTRLLVL.

This sequence joins TRBV29-1 and TRBJ1-1, with TRBD1 matching 9 bases. With V trimmed by 6 bases and J by 5 bases, 10 bases remained unmatched. Per the germline V gene, CDR1 is SQVTM and CDR2 is ANQGSEA. The CDR3 loop spans 14 amino acids. Written as DNA, the CDR3 is TGCAGCGTGGGACCGGGACAGGGTATAACTGAAGCTTTCTTT. As protein: CSVGPGQGITEAFF.

The chain employs TRBV12-5 and TRBJ2-7; D possibly corresponds to TRBD2 (5 bases). The DNA end favors TRBJ2-1, so the J call may be wrong. The V gene's germline CDR1 is LGHNT and CDR2 FRNRAP. CDR3 length equals 13 residues. The CDR3 sequence: CASGLVGLLEQFF. CDR3 sequence (DNA): TGTGCTAGTGGTTTGGTCGGACTCTTAGAGCAGTTCTTC.

This chain links TRBV12-3 or TRBV12-4 with TRBJ1-1; 9 positions agree with TRBD1. This CDR3 spans 14 amino acids. The J segment lost 1 base and the V segment lost 8 bases, leaving 5 bases of the junction unmatched. CDR3 sequence (DNA): TGTGCCAGCGGAGACAGGGGGAGGAACACTGAAGCTTTCTTT. This sequence encodes CASGDRGRNTEAFF.

The table lists this clonotype with a few counts. V and J are TRBV28 and TRBJ1-2, with D possibly matching TRBD1 (5 bases). Germline V gene sequence: CDR1 MDHEN, CDR2 SYDVKM. This CDR3 comprises 13 residues. V was cut by 2 bases and J by 4 bases, with 8 bases left in between. As DNA, the CDR3 is TGTGCCAGCAGTTTAGGGGACGTCTATGGCTACACCTTC. As protein: CASSLGDVYGYTF.

In its sample, this clonotype was seen a few times. This chain joins TRBV12-3 or TRBV12-4 and TRBJ1-1; D possibly corresponds to TRBD1 (5 bases). The ends were cut back, 6 bases at V and 4 bases at J, with 15 bases in the middle. This CDR3 is 14 amino acids long. The CDR3 DNA follows: TGTGCCAGCAGGACACTTATTCAGGGCACTGAAGCTTTCTTT. Its translation: CASRTLIQGTEAFF.